The subject of this entry is one TCR beta chain. This receptor's antigen is unknown. Within one base of it there is no much larger clone, and no base qualities were kept. CDR1 and CDR2 are drawn from the germline V gene: MNHEY, SVGAGI. The CDR3 spans 14 residues, from the cysteine through the phenylalanine. Only the CDR3 part of the read is kept: 42 bases, read in frame from the first base. Germline trimming: 6 bases from V, 7 bases from J; junction bases outside gene matches: 3. These data are taken from a study of cytomegalovirus exposure and HLA in healthy donors (dated by TCRdb to about 2017). Concerning the study at large: In an earlier analysis of approximately 500 of the donors, 276 Gb of sequence data and approximately 100 million unique TCR beta sequences from roughly 180 million T cells were reported. In addition to the first cohort of approximately 650 subjects, a separate validation cohort of approximately 130 different subjects was used. Every repertoire in the discovery cohort had been generated on one and the same sequencing platform. A later analysis re-examined previously published TCR beta repertoires from several hundred donors and added high-resolution HLA genotyping to investigate patterns of TCR occurrence. The study was designed to test whether signatures of past pathogen exposure could be identified by cataloging public T cell receptors. To predict cytomegalovirus infection status, the study brought together high-throughput TCR immunosequencing, statistical association of individual TCRs with disease status, and machine learning. Class I and class II HLA loci were covered by the typing at four-digit resolution. An earlier analysis of around 580 of the donors used high-throughput TCR beta sequencing to judge whether each TCR beta V gene segment behaved as functional or pseudogenic. About five DR-DQ haplotypes were treated as single units for association and clustering because of strong linkage in the cohort. Across around 400 genotyped donors of the cohort, an average of roughly 200,000 unique TCR beta nucleotide sequences per donor were sequenced, and roughly 17% of those sequences were non-productive. The later analysis used no new phenotypic data to find candidate immune exposures, relying instead on TCR beta sequences and their occurrence across donors. An early release covering more than 500 HLA-typed donors comprised about 300 gigabases of sequencing data and tens of millions of unique TCR sequences. Of the roughly 400 genotyped donors, about 84% fell in the genetic ancestry cluster associated with self-reported Caucasian donors. The study profiled the T cell repertoires of about 640 subjects by immunosequencing and related them to cytomegalovirus serostatus. Typing coverage differed by locus: A, B, C, DRB1 and DQB1 were typed in roughly 620-630 donors, DQA1 in about 550, DPA1 in around 600, and DPB1 in approximately 450. Alongside the repertoire data, information on donor age, sex, ethnicity and CMV serostatus was compiled. Genome-wide SNP genotypes for about 65% of the 666 donors were used in a later genetic analysis, which treated that subset as a discovery cohort.

Summary of the overall study and its limitations: Immune exposure information for the cohort was limited to CMV serostatus. In a later analysis, the rate of TCR association differed among HLA loci, with DRB1 alleles having the most associated TCRs and HLA-C alleles having the fewest. A total of 150 or so TCR beta chains were listed by the study as associated with cytomegalovirus. It was suggested by the authors that the approach could potentially be generalized to other disease states and immunological phenotypes. Broadly in line with IMGT annotations, most TCR beta V segments showed up in productive rearrangements about 87% or about 30% of the time in an earlier analysis of approximately 640 of the donors. In a later analysis, around 17,000 TCR beta sequences were associated with specific HLA alleles at a false discovery rate of 0.05. A later analysis reported that several top co-occurrence clusters appeared linked to parvovirus B19, influenza, CMV and Epstein-Barr virus. Because HLA typing was unavailable for some donors at each locus, only the typed subset was used in association tests. In a later analysis, HLA-associated TCR beta chains showed more clonal expansion and lower generation probabilities than non-associated chains that were equally common. Presence/absence analyses assumed roughly uniform sequencing depth across donors, an assumption that may not hold. The sequencing pipeline was judged likely to have produced a cluster of highly shared sequence variants as a technical artifact. In vitro tests confirmed that a few of the cytomegalovirus-associated TCR beta chains recognize cytomegalovirus antigens. The cohort was sequenced for TCR beta chains only, and without alpha or paired-chain data the features that could be detected were limited. Most TCR sequences were seen in very few donors, while some public TCRs were found in many individuals. When HLA alleles, especially DR and DQ, strongly co-occurred, TCR associations were difficult to assign to individual alleles. A later genetic analysis reported fewer N-insertions in productive TCRs among donors in an Asian-associated ancestry cluster than the roughly 640-donor mean. Cytomegalovirus status was reported to be diagnosed by the classifier with high specificity and sensitivity in both the original and validation cohorts. A further reported finding was that TCR beta sequences accurately predicted the HLA-A and HLA-B alleles for most subjects in the first cohort. Most CMV-associated TCR beta chains appeared to be HLA-restricted in a later analysis, and the HLA associations seemed to be driven largely by CMV exposure. A later genetic analysis associated a missense DCLRE1C variant with V-gene and J-gene trimming of TCR beta chains, and an independent cohort replicated the association. The 87-base-pair reads could not distinguish some IMGT-functional V segments, including TRBV6-2 and TRBV6-3, so those segments were excluded. Around 16 rarely observed V segments, including chromosome 9 orphons, were excluded from the earlier analysis of about 610 of the donors because counts were too low. Correlated functional status among segregating V segments might be attributable to linkage disequilibrium, but an unknown experimental factor could not be ruled out.

The cohort was made up of hundreds of healthy bone marrow donors. At the time of sampling, every cohort member was nominally healthy, though immune exposures that went unrecorded were likely present. The donor was CMV seronegative and belonged to the group of approximately 320 seronegative cohort members. A peripheral blood sample was provided by each donor, and peripheral blood mononuclear cells were used for TCR beta sequencing. Genomic DNA extraction from the blood cell samples was performed with the Qiagen DNeasy Blood Extraction Kit. The library relied on the immunoSEQ multiplex PCR assay. A mixture of 60 forward primers for TCR Vbeta segments and 13 reverse primers for TCR Jbeta segments was used in the multiplex PCR. The CDR3 region of rearranged TCR beta genes was amplified from genomic DNA with a multiplex PCR assay. Amplified TCR beta libraries were sequenced as 87-base-pair reads on the Illumina HiSeq System. The paper's processing steps were these. In a later analysis, tens of millions of unique TCR beta chains were counted across the approximately 620 repertoires, and about 10 million of these chains were shared by at least two donors. Raw reads were error-corrected and collapsed into unique sequences with a nearest-neighbor algorithm that merged closely related sequences to remove PCR and sequencing errors. CDR3 sequences were aligned to IMGT reference sequences to assign V, D and J gene segments. For a sequence to be retained, at least a six-nucleotide match to both a V gene segment and a J gene segment was required. A rearrangement was called productive if the CDR3 had no stop codons and remained in frame with V and J, and every other rearrangement was called non-productive. CDR3 was defined by IMGT convention, running from the second conserved V-encoded cysteine to the conserved J-encoded phenylalanine. The earlier analysis of more than 450 of the donors excluded sequences that lacked an unambiguous match to a single V gene segment. In an earlier analysis of 450 to 700 of the donors, V segments were called functional above 56.7% productive rearrangements and were called segregating when the between-donor standard deviation exceeded 5%. A statistical classification framework was built to diagnose cytomegalovirus status from the catalog of TCR beta chain sequences. A later analysis assigned V and J genes by comparing TCR nucleotide sequences with IMGT/GENE-DB human TR gene sequences. In a later analysis, CDR3 sequences and most-parsimonious VDJ recombination scenarios were assigned using the TCRdist pipeline. A later analysis defined each TCR beta chain by its CDR3 amino acid sequence plus V-gene family, and excluded reads lacking a unique V-gene family. As a way to deal with suspected cross-contamination and a sequencing artifact, a later analysis dropped hundreds of nucleotide sequences that were highly shared and had low generation probability. In a later analysis, a clonal expansion index for each public chain was calculated from normalized within-repertoire ranks of inferred template counts. In a later analysis, generation probabilities were computed with a VDJ recombination model fitted to out-of-frame rearrangements, and the resulting probabilities were checked against IGoR. In a later analysis, hypergeometric tests were used to score TCR-TCR, TCR-HLA and TCR-CMV co-occurrence, with a repertoire-size bias correction applied to TCR pairs. False discovery rates were estimated in a later analysis by permuting HLA or CMV assignments 20 times. In a later analysis, co-occurring TCRs were grouped with DBSCAN, and TCRdist sequence similarity was added when clustering was performed within HLA-allele-positive subsets. Co-occurrence clustering excluded repertoires with fewer than 30,000 or more than 120,000 public chains, plus five with anomalous nucleotide sharing. Entries here come from immuneACCESS through TCRdb and include only in-frame sequences with V and J called. Some clones fail to appear in such tables; in the studies checked, an unresolved V gene covers under half of the shortfall, and the cause of the remainder is unknown. V, J and clone size are taken as reported in that table, and D and trimming were inferred from the DNA itself. The sample profile shows about 120,000 clones; roughly 79% of them were found once. The top ten clones comprise 1.6% of the sample.

The source is a woman younger than 30 in good health and CMV-seronegative. The sample was PBMCs. The rearranged segments are TRBV6-5 and TRBJ1-6, with 10 junctional bases fitting TRBD1. The nucleotide sequence is TGTGCCAGCAGGTGGACAGGGGGAAATTCACCCCTCCACTTT. It translates as CASRWTGGNSPLHF.